Each of the 6 T cell receptor beta chains below was sequenced from the same sample in a study of early T cells in non-severe SARS-CoV-2 infection. TCRdb redid the calling of the 5' RACE reads with MiXCR, one entry per CDR3 protein. The table records tens of thousands of distinct CDR3 sequences, 14% to 15% of them present only once. The sequencing sample was made of whole blood. The receptor source for this set is an adult who was a healthcare worker with PCR-confirmed SARS-CoV-2 infection or an uninfected control (not recorded which).

The chain combines TRBV19 with TRBJ2-5; tentative D call: TRBD2 (6 bases). Germline CDR1 is LNHDA and CDR2 is SQIVND (reference sequence). This CDR3 is built from 14 residues. V was trimmed by 0 bases and J by 4 bases, leaving 9 bases between them. CDR3 residues: CASSIERGGETQYF. Here the CDR3 DNA reads TGTGCCAGTAGTATAGAGCGGGGAGGAGAGACCCAGTACTTC.

This clonotype was recorded a few times. The rearrangement uses TRBV4-3 and TRBJ2-1; D might be TRBD2 (6 bases). This CDR3 contains 18 residues. V lost 0 bases, J lost 4 bases, and 19 bases lay in between. Germline loops: CDR1 LGHNA, CDR2 YSLEER. CDR3 in amino acids: CASSQDNGRWRAYNEQFF. As DNA, the CDR3 is TGCGCCAGCAGCCAAGACAACGGTCGGTGGAGGGCTTACAATGAGCAGTTCTTC.

Many counts were recorded for this clonotype. The chain has TRBV30 and TRBJ2-7, with D uncertain. The CDR3 loop spans 12 amino acids. V lost 0 bases to trimming and J lost 3 bases, with 6 bases between them. Looked up from germline, CDR1 is GTSNPN and CDR2 is SVGIG (reference sequence). The CDR3 is CAWSVGFYEQYF. CDR3 bases: TGTGCCTGGAGTGTAGGGTTCTACGAGCAGTACTTC.

At least ten counts were recorded for this clonotype. This rearrangement joins TRBV18 to TRBJ2-7; the match to TRBD1 covers 7 bases. Trimming cost V 3 bases and J 5 bases; bases outside gene matches: 7. The CDR3 is made up of 14 amino acids. CDR1 is KGHSH and CDR2 is LQKENI in the germline V gene. The CDR3 region is CASSPGQLLHEQYF. In DNA, the CDR3 is TGTGCCAGCTCACCGGGACAGCTTCTCCACGAGCAGTACTTC. The variable domain in full, completed from reference TRBV18 and TRBJ2-7, reads NAGVMQNPRHLVRRRGQEARLRCSPMKGHSHVYWYRQLPEEGLKFMVYLQKENIIDESGMPKERFSAEFPKEGPSILRIQQVVRGDSAAYFCASSPGQLLHEQYFGPGTRLTVT.

This chain links TRBV12-2 with TRBJ1-2; the DNA was not used to check the table's D call, TRBD1. TRBV12-2 is recorded as a pseudogene. This CDR3 region has 16 residues. The CDR3 DNA reads as TGTGCAAGTCGCTTAGTTTGCGGACAGGCCCGCTATGGCTACACCTTC. Protein sequence: CASRLVCGQARYGYTF.

The chain employs TRBV28 and TRBJ1-2; D is ambiguous. The CDR3 has 15 amino acids. Trimming took 6 bases from V and 4 from J, leaving 18 bases between them. Germline V gene lookup returns CDR1 MDHEN and CDR2 SYDVKM. This chain's CDR3 is CASSPQKGFSYGYTF. The CDR3 region has the DNA TGTGCCAGCAGCCCGCAGAAAGGGTTTAGCTATGGCTACACCTTC.